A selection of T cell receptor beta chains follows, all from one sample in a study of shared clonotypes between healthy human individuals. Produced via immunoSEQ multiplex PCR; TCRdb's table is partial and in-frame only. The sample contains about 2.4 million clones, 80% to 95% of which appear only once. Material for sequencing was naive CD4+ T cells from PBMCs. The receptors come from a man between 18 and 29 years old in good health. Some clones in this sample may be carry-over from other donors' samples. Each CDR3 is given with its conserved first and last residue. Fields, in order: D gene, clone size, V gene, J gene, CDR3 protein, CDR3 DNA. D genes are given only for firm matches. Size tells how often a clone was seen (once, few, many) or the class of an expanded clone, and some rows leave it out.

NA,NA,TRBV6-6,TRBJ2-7,CASSKSSPEQYF,TGTGCCAGCAGTAAATCTAGTCCCGAGCAGTACTTC
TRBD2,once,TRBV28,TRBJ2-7,CASITLAGGPGEQYF,TGTGCCAGCATTACGTTAGCGGGAGGGCCGGGCGAGCAGTACTTC
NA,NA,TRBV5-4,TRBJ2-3,CASSLAAGSTDTQYF,TGTGCCAGCAGCTTGGCGGCGGGTAGCACAGATACGCAGTATTTT
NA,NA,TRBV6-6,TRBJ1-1,CASRGTAYTEAFF,TGTGCCAGCCGCGGGACGGCATACACTGAAGCTTTCTTT
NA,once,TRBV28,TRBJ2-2,CASSGGAPGELFF,TGTGCCAGCAGTGGAGGGGCACCCGGGGAGCTGTTTTTT
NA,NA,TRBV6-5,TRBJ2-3,CASSYSRLIDTQYF,TGTGCCAGCAGTTACTCGAGGCTCATTGATACGCAGTATTTT
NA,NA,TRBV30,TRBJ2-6,CAWSLARASGANVLTF,TGTGCCTGGAGTTTGGCCAGGGCGTCAGGGGCCAACGTCCTGACTTTC
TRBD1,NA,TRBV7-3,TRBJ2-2,CASSLGTGMGGELFF,TGTGCCAGCAGCTTGGGGACAGGGATGGGCGGGGAGCTGTTTTTT
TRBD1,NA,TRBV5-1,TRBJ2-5,CASSGQDPSQETQYF,TGCGCCAGTTCAGGACAGGATCCGTCCCAAGAGACCCAGTACTTC
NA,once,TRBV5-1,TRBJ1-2,CASSLDGHNNYGYTF,TGCGCCAGCAGCTTGGACGGTCACAATAACTATGGCTACACCTTC
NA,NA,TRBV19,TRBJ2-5,CASSIFPRQGRAQETQYF,TGTGCCAGTAGTATCTTCCCACGACAGGGGAGGGCACAAGAGACCCAGTACTTC
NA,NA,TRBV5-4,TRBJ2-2,CASSLVLGNTGELFF,TGTGCCAGCAGCTTGGTGTTAGGTAACACCGGGGAGCTGTTTTTT
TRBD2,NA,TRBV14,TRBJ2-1,CASSHIAGDFYNEQFF,TGTGCCAGCAGCCATATAGCGGGAGATTTCTACAATGAGCAGTTCTTC
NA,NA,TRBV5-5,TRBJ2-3,CASSYRTGGGGTDTQYF,TGTGCCAGCAGCTATCGGACAGGCGGGGGTGGCACAGATACGCAGTATTTT
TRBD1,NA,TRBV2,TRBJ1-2,CASSPDDRAYGYTF,TGTGCCAGCAGCCCAGACGACAGGGCCTATGGCTACACCTTC
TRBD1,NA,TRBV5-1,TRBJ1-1,CASSSTGPSEAFF,TGCGCCAGCAGTTCGACAGGGCCCTCTGAAGCTTTCTTT
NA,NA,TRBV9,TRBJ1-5,CASSASSNQPQHF,TGTGCCAGCAGCGCCTCGTCCAACCAGCCCCAGCATTTT
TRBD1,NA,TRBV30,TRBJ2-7,CAWSNQQGGEQYF,TGTGCCTGGAGTAATCAACAGGGGGGCGAGCAGTACTTC
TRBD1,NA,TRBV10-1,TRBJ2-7,CASSESGTGNEQYF,TGCGCCAGCAGTGAGTCCGGGACAGGGAACGAGCAGTACTTC
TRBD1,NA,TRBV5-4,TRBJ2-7,CASSAGTAASYYEQYF,TGTGCCAGCAGCGCTGGGACAGCCGCGTCTTACTACGAGCAGTACTTC
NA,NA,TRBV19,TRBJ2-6,CASSILGSSGANVLTF,TGTGCCAGTAGTATTCTAGGGAGCTCTGGGGCCAACGTCCTGACTTTC
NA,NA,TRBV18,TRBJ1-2,CASSPLDKGYGYTF,TGTGCCAGCTCACCGCTGGACAAAGGCTATGGCTACACCTTC
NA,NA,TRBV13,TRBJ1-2,CASSLVLGPPSEGDGYTF,TGTGCCAGCAGCTTAGTCTTAGGGCCCCCATCAGAAGGAGATGGCTACACCTTC
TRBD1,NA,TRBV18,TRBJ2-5,CASSYDREETQYF,TGTGCCAGCTCATACGACAGGGAGGAGACCCAGTACTTC
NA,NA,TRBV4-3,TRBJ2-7,CASSQGGRGTYEQYF,TGCGCCAGCAGCCAGGGGGGACGGGGGACCTACGAGCAGTACTTC
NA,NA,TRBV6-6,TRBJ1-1,CASRHLVGNTEAFF,TGTGCCAGCAGACACCTAGTGGGGAACACTGAAGCTTTCTTT
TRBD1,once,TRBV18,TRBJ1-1,CASSPPRTGVPEAFF,TGTGCCAGCTCACCACCAAGGACAGGGGTTCCGGAAGCTTTCTTT